This entry is about one T cell receptor beta chain. This CDR3 contains 17 residues. Trimming took 7 bases from V and 1 from J; bases not matched to a gene: 7. Germline CDR1 and CDR2: ENHRY and SYGVKD. The data derive from a study of Ad26.COV2.S vaccination and SARS-CoV-2 variants. Data came from immunoSEQ multiplex PCR; TCRdb stores just in-frame clones and leaves some out. The profile shows a few hundred thousand clones, 87% of them singletons. Indicated treatment: around 19 received Ad26.COV2.S at low or high dose, single or two shots; 5 received placebo; per-sample allocation not given. Vaccine and placebo recipients were sampled on day 63 after the first injection.

The sequencing used peripheral blood, collected in a trial of Ad26.COV2.S vaccine versus placebo. The chain combines TRBV10-3 with TRBJ2-6; TRBD1 matches at 10 bases. The origin of this receptor is a person aged 18-65 years who received the Ad26.COV2.S COVID-19 vaccine or a placebo. CDR3 in amino acids: CAITTTGGKSGANVLTF. CDR3 nucleotides: TGTGCCATCACTACGACAGGGGGCAAGTCTGGGGCCAACGTCCTGACTTTC.